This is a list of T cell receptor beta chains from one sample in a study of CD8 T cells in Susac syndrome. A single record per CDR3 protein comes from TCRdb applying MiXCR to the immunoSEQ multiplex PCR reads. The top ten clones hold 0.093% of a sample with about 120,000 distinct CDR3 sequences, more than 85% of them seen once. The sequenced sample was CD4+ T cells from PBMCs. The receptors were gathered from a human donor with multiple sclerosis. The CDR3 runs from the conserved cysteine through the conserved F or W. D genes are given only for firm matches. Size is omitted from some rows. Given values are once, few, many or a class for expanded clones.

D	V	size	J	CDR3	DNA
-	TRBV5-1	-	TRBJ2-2	CASSLLPSNTGELFF	TGCGCCAGCAGCCTCCTCCCTTCGAACACCGGGGAGCTGTTTTTT
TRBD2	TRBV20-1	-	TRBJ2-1	CSAQRGTYNEQFF	TGCAGTGCTCAGCGGGGGACTTACAATGAGCAGTTCTTC
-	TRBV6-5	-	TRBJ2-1	CASTHGARSYNEQFF	TGTGCCAGCACCCACGGGGCGCGCTCCTACAATGAGCAGTTCTTC
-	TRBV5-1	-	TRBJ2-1	CASNSPTLNEQFF	TGCGCCAGCAATTCCCCTACTTTAAATGAGCAGTTCTTC
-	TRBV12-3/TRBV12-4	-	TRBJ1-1	CASTRQESTEAFF	TGTGCCAGCACCAGACAGGAATCCACTGAAGCTTTCTTT
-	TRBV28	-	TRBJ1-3	CASSVDLAGNTIYF	TGTGCCAGCAGTGTGGACCTTGCTGGAAACACCATATATTTT
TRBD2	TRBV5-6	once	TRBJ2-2	CASSLDAGGKTGELFF	TGTGCCAGCAGCTTGGATGCCGGGGGGAAAACCGGGGAGCTGTTTTTT
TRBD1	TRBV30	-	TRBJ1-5	CAWTSGTGRGQPQHF	TGTGCCTGGACCTCCGGGACAGGGAGGGGTCAGCCCCAGCATTTT
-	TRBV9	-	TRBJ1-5	CASSPDEEGAGVDSNQPQHF	TGTGCCAGCAGCCCCGATGAGGAGGGTGCCGGGGTAGATAGCAATCAGCCCCAGCATTTT
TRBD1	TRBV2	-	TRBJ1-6	CASSVSNRDRGSPLHF	TGTGCCAGCAGTGTATCAAACCGGGACAGGGGCTCACCCCTCCACTTT
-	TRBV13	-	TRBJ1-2	CASSFSRVAYGYTF	TGTGCCAGCAGCTTTTCCAGGGTGGCCTATGGCTACACCTTC
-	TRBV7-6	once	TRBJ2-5	CASSSLSAETQYF	TGTGCCAGCAGCTCTCTCTCGGCAGAGACCCAGTACTTC
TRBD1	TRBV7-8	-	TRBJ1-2	CASSLRGQPYYGYTF	TGTGCCAGCAGCCTCCGGGGACAGCCTTACTATGGCTACACCTTC
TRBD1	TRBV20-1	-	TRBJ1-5	CSAMGQGILFNQPQHF	TGCAGTGCCATGGGACAGGGGATTTTGTTCAATCAGCCCCAGCATTTT
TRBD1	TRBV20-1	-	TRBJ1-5	CSARVGQGLWQPQHF	TGCAGTGCTAGAGTAGGACAGGGGCTTTGGCAGCCCCAGCATTTT
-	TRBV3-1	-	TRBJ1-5	CASSQDLLGGGNQPQHF	TGTGCCAGCAGCCAAGATTTGTTGGGAGGAGGCAATCAGCCCCAGCATTTT